This TCR beta chain originates from a study of blood T cells in healthy people across ages. The draw of peripheral blood yielded ten milliliters from each donor. Broader study findings: Older age coincided with a roughly linear decline in TCR beta diversity per million T cells.

Concerning this clonotype itself: Its target is unknown.

The second PCR ran about 6 to 11 cycles with a sample-barcoded 5' primer and J-beta primers. Paired-end reads containing CDR3 totaled no fewer than 2.5 million for each sample. TCRdb processed the 5' RACE reads anew with MiXCR; each CDR3 protein has one entry. The table has around 900,000 distinct CDR3 sequences, just over 50% seen once. After removal of 4 bases from V and 2 bases from J, the junction contained 10 bases not matched to a gene. Per germline, CDR1 MDHEN and CDR2 SYDVKM. The CDR3 sequence is 17 residues long. Sequencing was performed on blood. J is TRBJ2-3 and V is TRBV28; 9 nucleotides align to TRBD2. This TCR was recovered from a woman aged 55-75 years in good health. The CDR3 nucleotides read TGTGCCAGCAGTTCCCTGTGGCGGGAGGGCCCCACAGATACGCAGTATTTT. As protein: CASSSLWREGPTDTQYF.